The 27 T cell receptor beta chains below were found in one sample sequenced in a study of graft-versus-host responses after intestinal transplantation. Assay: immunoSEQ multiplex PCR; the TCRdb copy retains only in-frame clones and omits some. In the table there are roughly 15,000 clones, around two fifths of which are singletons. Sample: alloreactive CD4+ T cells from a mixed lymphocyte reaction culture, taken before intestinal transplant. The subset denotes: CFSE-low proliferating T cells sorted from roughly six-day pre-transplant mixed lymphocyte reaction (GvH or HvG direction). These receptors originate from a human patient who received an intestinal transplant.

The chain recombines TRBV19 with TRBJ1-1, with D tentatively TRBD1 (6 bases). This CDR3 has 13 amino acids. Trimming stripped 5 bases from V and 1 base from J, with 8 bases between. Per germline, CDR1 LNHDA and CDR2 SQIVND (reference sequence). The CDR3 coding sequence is TGTGCCAGTAGTGCACAGGGGAACACTGAAGCTTTCTTT. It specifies CASSAQGNTEAFF.

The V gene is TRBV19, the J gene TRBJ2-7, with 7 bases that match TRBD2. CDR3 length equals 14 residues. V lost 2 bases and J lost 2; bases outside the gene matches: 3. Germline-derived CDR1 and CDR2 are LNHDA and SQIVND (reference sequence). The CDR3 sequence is CASSITGGTYEQYF. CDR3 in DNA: TGTGCCAGTAGTATAACGGGAGGTACCTACGAGCAGTACTTC.

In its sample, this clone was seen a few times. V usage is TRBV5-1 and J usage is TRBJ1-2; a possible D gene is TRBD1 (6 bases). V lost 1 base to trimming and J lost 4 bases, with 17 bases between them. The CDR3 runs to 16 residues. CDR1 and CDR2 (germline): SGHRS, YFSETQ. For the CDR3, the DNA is TGCGCCAGCAGCTTGTCCCGGGACACCCAATCCTATGGCTACACCTTC. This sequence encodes CASSLSRDTQSYGYTF.

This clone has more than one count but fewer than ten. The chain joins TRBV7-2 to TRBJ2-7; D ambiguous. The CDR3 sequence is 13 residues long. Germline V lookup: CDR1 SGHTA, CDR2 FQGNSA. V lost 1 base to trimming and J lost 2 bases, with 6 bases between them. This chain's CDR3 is CASSLVSPYEQYF. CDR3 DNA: TGTGCCAGCAGCTTAGTCTCTCCCTACGAGCAGTACTTC.

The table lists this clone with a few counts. The chain's CDR3 is CASSVDGAVRAFF. The CDR3, as DNA: TGTGCCAGCAGCGTAGATGGAGCAGTGAGGGCTTTCTTT. The chain joins TRBV9 to TRBJ1-1, with D unclear. With 0 bases removed from V and 11 bases from J, the gap between germline ends came to 14 bases. Germline V lookup: CDR1 SGDLS, CDR2 YYNGEE. CDR3 length: 13 residues.

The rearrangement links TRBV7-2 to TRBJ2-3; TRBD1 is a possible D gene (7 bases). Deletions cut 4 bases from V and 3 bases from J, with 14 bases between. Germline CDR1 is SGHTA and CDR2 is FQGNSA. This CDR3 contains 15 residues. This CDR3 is CASSSPGGLTDTQYF. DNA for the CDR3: TGTGCCAGCAGCTCCCCAGGGGGGTTAACAGATACGCAGTATTTT.

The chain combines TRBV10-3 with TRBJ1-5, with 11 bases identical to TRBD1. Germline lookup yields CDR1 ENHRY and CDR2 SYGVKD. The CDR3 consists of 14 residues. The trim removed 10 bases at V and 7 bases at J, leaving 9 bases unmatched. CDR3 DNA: TGTGCCACCAGGGGACAGGGGGATGAACAGCCCCAGCATTTT. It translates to CATRGQGDEQPQHF.

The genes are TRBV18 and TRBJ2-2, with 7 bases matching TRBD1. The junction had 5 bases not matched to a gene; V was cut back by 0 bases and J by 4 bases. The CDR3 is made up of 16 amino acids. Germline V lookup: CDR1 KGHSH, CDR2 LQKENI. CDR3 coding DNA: TGTGCCAGCTCACCACCGACAGGGCACGGCACCGGGGAGCTGTTTTTT. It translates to CASSPPTGHGTGELFF.

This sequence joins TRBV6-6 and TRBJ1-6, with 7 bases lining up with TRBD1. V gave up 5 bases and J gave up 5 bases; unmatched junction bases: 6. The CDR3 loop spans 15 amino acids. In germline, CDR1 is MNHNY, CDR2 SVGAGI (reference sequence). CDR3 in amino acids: CASSNLQGNNSPLHF. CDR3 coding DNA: TGTGCCAGCAGTAACCTACAGGGGAATAATTCACCCCTCCACTTT.

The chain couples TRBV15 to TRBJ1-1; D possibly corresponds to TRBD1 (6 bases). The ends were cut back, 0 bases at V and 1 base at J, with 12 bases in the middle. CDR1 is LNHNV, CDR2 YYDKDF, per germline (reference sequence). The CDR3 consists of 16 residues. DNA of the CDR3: TGTGCCACCAGCAGAGACAGGGGCCGAGCGAACACTGAAGCTTTCTTT. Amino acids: CATSRDRGRANTEAFF.

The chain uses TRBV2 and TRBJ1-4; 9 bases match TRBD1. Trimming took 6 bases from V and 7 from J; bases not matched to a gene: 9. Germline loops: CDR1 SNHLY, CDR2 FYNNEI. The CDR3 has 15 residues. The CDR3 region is CASSRDRAVREKLFF. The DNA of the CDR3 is TGTGCCAGCAGCCGGGACAGGGCGGTGCGTGAAAAACTGTTTTTT.

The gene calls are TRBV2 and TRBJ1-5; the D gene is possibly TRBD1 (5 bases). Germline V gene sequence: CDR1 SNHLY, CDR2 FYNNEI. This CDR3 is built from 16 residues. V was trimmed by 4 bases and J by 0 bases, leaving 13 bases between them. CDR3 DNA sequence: TGTGCCAGCAGTGCCCTCGGGGGGGTTAGCAATCAGCCCCAGCATTTT. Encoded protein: CASSALGGVSNQPQHF. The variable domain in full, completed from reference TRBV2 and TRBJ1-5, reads EPEVTQTPSHQVTQMGQEVILRCVPISNHLYFYWYRQILGQKVEFLVSFYNNEISEKSEIFDDQFSVERPDGSNFTLKIRSTKLEDSAMYFCASSALGGVSNQPQHFGDGTRLSIL.

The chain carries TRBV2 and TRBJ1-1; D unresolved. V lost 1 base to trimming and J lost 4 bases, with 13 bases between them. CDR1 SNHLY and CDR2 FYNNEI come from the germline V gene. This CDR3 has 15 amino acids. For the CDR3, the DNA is TGTGCCAGCAGTGAAGGAGGAGCTCCGGGCACTGAAGCTTTCTTT. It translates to CASSEGGAPGTEAFF.

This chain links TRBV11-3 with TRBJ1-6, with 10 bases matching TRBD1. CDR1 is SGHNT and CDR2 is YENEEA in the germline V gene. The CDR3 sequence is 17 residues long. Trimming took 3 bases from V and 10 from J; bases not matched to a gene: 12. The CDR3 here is CASSFVFGQGGPSPLHF. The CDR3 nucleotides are TGTGCCAGCAGCTTTGTGTTCGGACAGGGGGGTCCGTCACCCCTCCACTTT.

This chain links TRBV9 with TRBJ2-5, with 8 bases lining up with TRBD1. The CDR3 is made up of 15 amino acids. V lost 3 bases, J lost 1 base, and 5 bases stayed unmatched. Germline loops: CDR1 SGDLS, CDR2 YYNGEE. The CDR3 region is CASSGYRGSQETQYF. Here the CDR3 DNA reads TGTGCCAGCAGCGGTTACAGGGGGTCCCAAGAGACCCAGTACTTC.

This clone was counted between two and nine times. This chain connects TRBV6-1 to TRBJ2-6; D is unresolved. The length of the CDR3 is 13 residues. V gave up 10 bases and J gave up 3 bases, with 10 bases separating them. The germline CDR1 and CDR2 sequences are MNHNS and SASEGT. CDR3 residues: CATALGGANVLTF. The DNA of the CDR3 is TGTGCCACCGCCCTAGGTGGGGCCAACGTCCTGACTTTC.

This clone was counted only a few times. The CDR3 DNA sequence: TGTGCCAGCATCTCAGACAGGGCTTATAATTCACCCCTCCACTTT. Protein: CASISDRAYNSPLHF. The J gene is TRBJ1-6, the V gene TRBV2; 7 positions match TRBD1. The germline V gene has CDR1 SNHLY and CDR2 FYNNEI. V shed 7 bases, J shed 4 bases, and the junction held 7 bases outside the gene matches. This CDR3 has 15 amino acids.

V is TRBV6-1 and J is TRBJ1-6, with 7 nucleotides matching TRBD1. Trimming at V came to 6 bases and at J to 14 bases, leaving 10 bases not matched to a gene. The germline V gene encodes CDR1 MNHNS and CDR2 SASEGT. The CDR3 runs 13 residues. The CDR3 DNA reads TGTGCCAGCAGGGAGGGGGGACAGTCCACCCTCCACTTT. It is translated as CASREGGQSTLHF.

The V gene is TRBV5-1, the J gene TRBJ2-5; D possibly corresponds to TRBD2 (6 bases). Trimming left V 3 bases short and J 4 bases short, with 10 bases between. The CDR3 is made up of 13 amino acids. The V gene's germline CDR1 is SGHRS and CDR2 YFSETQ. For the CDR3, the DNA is TGCGCCAGCAGCTACGGGACTCTAGAGACCCAGTACTTC. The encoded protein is CASSYGTLETQYF.

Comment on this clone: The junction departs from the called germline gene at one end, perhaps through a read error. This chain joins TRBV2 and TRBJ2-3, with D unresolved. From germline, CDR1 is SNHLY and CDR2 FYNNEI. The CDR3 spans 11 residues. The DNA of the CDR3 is TGTGCCAGCAGGGGCACGGATACGCAGTATTTT. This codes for CASRGTDTQYF.

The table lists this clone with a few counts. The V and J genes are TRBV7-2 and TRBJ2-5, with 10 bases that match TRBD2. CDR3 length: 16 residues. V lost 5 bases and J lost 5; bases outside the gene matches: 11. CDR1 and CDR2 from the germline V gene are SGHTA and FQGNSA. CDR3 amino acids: CASSEFKRGGGETQYF. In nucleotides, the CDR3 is TGTGCCAGCAGCGAGTTCAAGCGGGGGGGTGGGGAGACCCAGTACTTC.

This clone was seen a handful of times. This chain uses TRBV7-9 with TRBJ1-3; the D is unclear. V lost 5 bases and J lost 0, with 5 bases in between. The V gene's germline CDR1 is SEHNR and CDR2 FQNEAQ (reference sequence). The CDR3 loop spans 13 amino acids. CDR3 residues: CASSRDSGNTIYF. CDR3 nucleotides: TGTGCCAGCAGCCGGGACTCTGGAAACACCATATATTTT.

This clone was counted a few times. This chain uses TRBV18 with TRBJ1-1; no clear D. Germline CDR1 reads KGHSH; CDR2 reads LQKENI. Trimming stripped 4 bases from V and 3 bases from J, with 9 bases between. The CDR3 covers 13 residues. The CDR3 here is CASSRTEDTEAFF. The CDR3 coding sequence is TGTGCCAGCTCACGGACGGAGGACACTGAAGCTTTCTTT.

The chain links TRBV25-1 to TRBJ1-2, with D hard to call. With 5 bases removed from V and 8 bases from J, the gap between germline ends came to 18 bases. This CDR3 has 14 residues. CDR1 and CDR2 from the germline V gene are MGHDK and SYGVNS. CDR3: CASSSLGVLGGYTF. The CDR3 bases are TGTGCCAGCAGTTCTCTCGGGGTTCTGGGGGGCTACACCTTC.

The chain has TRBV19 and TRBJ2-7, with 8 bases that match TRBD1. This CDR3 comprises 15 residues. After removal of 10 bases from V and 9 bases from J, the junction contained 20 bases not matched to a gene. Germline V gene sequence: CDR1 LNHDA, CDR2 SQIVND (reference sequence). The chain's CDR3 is CATSSTLQGAYGQYF. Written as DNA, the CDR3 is TGTGCCACCTCAAGTACGTTGCAGGGGGCGTATGGGCAGTACTTC.

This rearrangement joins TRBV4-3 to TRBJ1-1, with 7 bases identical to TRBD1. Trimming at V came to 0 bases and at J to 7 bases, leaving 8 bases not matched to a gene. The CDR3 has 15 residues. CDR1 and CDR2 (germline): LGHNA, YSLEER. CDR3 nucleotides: TGCGCCAGCAGCCAAGACTCGACAGGGCGACTTGAAGCTTTCTTT. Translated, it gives CASSQDSTGRLEAFF.

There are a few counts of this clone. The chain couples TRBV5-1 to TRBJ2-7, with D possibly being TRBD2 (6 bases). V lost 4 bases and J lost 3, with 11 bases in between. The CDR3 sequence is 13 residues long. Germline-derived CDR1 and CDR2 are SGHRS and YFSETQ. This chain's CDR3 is CASSGIGGYEQYF. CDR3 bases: TGCGCCAGCAGCGGGATCGGGGGCTACGAGCAGTACTTC.